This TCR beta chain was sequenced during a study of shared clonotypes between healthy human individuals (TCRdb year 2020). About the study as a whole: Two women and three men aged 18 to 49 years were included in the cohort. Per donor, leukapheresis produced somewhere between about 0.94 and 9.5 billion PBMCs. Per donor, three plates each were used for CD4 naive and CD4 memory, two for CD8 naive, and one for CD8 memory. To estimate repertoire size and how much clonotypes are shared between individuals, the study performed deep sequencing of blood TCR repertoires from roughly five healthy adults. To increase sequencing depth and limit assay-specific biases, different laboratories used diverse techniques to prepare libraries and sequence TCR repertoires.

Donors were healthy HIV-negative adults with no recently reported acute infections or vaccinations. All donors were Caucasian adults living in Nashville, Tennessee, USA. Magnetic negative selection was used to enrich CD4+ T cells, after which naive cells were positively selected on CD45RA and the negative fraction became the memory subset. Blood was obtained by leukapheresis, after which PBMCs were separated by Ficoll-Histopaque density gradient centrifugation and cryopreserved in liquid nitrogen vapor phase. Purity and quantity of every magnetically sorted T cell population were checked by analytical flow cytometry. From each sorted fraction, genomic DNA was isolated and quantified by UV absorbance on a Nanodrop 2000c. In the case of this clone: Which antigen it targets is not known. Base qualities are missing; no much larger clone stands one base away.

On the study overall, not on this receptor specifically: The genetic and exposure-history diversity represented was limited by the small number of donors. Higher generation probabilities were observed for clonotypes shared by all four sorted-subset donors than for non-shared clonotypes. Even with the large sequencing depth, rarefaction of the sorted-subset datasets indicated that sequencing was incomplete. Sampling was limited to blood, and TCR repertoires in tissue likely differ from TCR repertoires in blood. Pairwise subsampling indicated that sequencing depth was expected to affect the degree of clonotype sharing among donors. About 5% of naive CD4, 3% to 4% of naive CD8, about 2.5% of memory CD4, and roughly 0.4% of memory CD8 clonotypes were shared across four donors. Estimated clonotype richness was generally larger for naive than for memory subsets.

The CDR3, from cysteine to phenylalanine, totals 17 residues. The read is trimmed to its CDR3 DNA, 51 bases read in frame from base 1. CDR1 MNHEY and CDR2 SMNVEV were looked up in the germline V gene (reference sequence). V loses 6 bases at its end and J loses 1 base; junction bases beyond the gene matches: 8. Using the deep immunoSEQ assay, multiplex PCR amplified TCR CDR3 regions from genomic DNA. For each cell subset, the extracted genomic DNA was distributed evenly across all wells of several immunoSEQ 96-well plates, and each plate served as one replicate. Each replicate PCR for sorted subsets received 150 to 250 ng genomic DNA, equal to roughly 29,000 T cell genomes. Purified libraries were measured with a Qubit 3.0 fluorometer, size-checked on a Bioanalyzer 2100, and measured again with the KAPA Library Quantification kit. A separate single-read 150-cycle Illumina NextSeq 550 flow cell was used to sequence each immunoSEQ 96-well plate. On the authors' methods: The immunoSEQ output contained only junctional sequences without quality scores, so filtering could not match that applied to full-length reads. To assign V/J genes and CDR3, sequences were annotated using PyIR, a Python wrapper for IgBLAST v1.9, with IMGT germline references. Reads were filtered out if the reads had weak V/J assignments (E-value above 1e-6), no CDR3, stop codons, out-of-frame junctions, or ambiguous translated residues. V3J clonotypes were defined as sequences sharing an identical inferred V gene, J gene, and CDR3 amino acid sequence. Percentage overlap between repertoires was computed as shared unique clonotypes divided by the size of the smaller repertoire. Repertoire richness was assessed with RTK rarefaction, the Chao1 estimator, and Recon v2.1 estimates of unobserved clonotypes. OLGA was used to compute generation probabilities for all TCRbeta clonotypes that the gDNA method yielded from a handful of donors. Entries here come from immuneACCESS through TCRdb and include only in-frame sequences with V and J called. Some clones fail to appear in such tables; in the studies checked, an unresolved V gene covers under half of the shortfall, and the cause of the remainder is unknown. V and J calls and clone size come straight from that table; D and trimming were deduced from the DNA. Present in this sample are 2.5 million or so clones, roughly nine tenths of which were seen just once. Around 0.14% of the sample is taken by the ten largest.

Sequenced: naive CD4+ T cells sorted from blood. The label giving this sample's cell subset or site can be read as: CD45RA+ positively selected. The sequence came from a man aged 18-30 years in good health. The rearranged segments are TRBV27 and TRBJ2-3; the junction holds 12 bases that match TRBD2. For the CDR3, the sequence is CASRGLAGGPGTDTQYF. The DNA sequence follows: TGTGCCAGCAGGGGGCTAGCGGGGGGGCCGGGCACAGATACGCAGTATTTT.